This entry lists 21 T cell receptor beta chains sequenced from one sample in a study of blood T cell repertoires in COVID-19 (dated by TCRdb to 2019 to 2021). Library method: the immunoSEQ multiplex PCR assay. The table was pulled from immuneACCESS by TCRdb, which kept in-frame rearrangements only. Such tables lose some clones; where checked, under half of the loss comes from unresolved V genes, and the rest has no known cause. For this sample there are about 360,000 clones; around 88% appear just once. Of the sample, about 7% is held by the ten largest clones. The sequencing sample was made of peripheral blood. These receptors originate from an older woman with COVID-19, enrolled during active disease.

This clone was found once. CDR3 in amino acids: CASSLGWLGREQYF. Here the CDR3 DNA reads TGTGCCAGCAGCTTAGGGTGGTTAGGGAGGGAGCAGTACTTC. The rearrangement links TRBV7-2 to TRBJ2-7, with D possibly TRBD2 on 6 matching bases. CDR3 size: 14 residues. Germline V lookup: CDR1 SGHTA, CDR2 FQGNSA. Deletions cut 1 base from V and 7 bases from J, with 14 bases between.

The chain uses TRBV25-1 and TRBJ2-1, with 11 nucleotides matching TRBD2. Germline V lookup: CDR1 MGHDK, CDR2 SYGVNS. This CDR3 contains 15 residues. J was trimmed by 6 bases and V by 8 bases; bases with no gene match: 9. The DNA for the CDR3 is TGTGCCAGCGAAGAAATAGCGGGGGGGCTCAATGAGCAGTTCTTC. This gives the protein CASEEIAGGLNEQFF.

The V gene is TRBV5-3, the J gene TRBJ1-1; 9 bases line up with TRBD1. TRBV5-3 is marked as an open reading frame, function uncertain. This CDR3 is built from 10 residues. The V and J ends lost 10 bases and 11 bases, in that order; junction bases with no gene match: 6. The CDR3 DNA reads as TGTGCCGGCCCCGGACAGGGGGCTTTCTTT. As protein: CAGPGQGAFF.

The chain recombines TRBV2 with TRBJ2-4, with D possibly matching TRBD1 (6 bases). The V gene's germline CDR1 is SNHLY and CDR2 FYNNEI. V dropped 5 bases and J dropped 3 bases, with 11 bases sitting between them. The CDR3 contains 14 residues. The chain's CDR3 is CASSHRVVKNIQYF. In nucleotides, the CDR3 is TGTGCCAGCAGTCACAGGGTAGTCAAAAACATTCAGTACTTC.

This sequence joins TRBV15 and TRBJ2-2, with D possibly TRBD1 on 6 matching bases. Deletions cut 5 bases from V and 4 bases from J, with 11 bases between. The CDR3 consists of 14 residues. The germline V gene encodes CDR1 LNHNV and CDR2 YYDKDF (reference sequence). CDR3 sequence: CATSSDRVTGELFF. The DNA for the CDR3 is TGTGCCACCAGCTCGGACAGAGTCACCGGGGAGCTGTTTTTT.

This chain links TRBV28 with TRBJ1-1; D unclear. The V gene's germline CDR1 is MDHEN and CDR2 SYDVKM. This CDR3 region has 16 residues. V gave up 5 bases and J gave up 3 bases, with 19 bases separating them. CDR3 coding DNA: TGTGCCAGCAGTAGCCGGGTCCCCGTACTTTACACTGAAGCTTTCTTT. It translates to CASSSRVPVLYTEAFF.

The CDR3 sequence: CASSPAPGYEQYF. DNA of the CDR3: TGCGCCAGCAGCCCAGCACCGGGGTACGAGCAGTACTTC. V usage is TRBV5-1 and J usage is TRBJ2-7, with D possibly TRBD2 on 5 matching bases. Germline CDR1 and CDR2: SGHRS and YFSETQ. This CDR3 has 13 amino acids. Trimming shortened V by 4 bases and J by 4 bases, and 12 bases separated the two germline ends.

In its sample, this clone was seen a few times. The chain is built from TRBV30 and TRBJ1-1, with D perhaps matching TRBD1 (5 bases). In germline, CDR1 is GTSNPN, CDR2 SVGIG (reference sequence). The germline V and J ends were trimmed by 3 bases and 4 bases, with 18 bases remaining between them. There are 15 residues in the CDR3. The CDR3 DNA sequence: TGTGCCTGGAGCCTCCTGGCAGGGCTGGGCACTGAAGCTTTCTTT. Its protein is CAWSLLAGLGTEAFF.

The chain carries TRBV18 and TRBJ1-2; 7 nucleotides align to TRBD1. CDR1 KGHSH and CDR2 LQKENI come from the germline V gene. This CDR3 is built from 15 residues. V lost 3 bases, J lost 5 bases, and 9 bases stayed unmatched. The CDR3: CASSPEGALRYGYTF. CDR3 sequence (DNA): TGTGCCAGCTCACCTGAGGGGGCTTTACGGTATGGCTACACCTTC.

The count of this clone is one. This chain connects TRBV7-3 to TRBJ2-1; D ambiguous. The V gene lost 2 bases and the J gene lost 1 base, with 6 bases spanning the gap. The germline V gene has CDR1 SGHTA and CDR2 FQGTGA. This CDR3 has 14 amino acids. The CDR3 protein is CASSLGGSYNEQFF. Here the CDR3 DNA reads TGTGCCAGCAGCTTAGGCGGTTCCTACAATGAGCAGTTCTTC.

This chain connects TRBV6-5 to TRBJ1-1, with TRBD1 as a possible D gene (5 bases). This CDR3 is built from 15 residues. The germline V gene encodes CDR1 MNHEY and CDR2 SVGAGI. Trimming took 2 bases from V and 3 from J, leaving 13 bases between them. As DNA, the CDR3 is TGTGCCAGCAGTTACGGTTACAGGACGGACACTGAAGCTTTCTTT. It is translated as CASSYGYRTDTEAFF.

This chain links TRBV5-4 with TRBJ2-2; D is perhaps TRBD1 (5 bases). Germline CDR1 is SGHNT and CDR2 is YYREEE (reference sequence). V shed 4 bases and J shed 1 base, with 8 bases lying between them. The CDR3 spans 14 residues. The CDR3 loop is CASSVDRNTGELFF. CDR3 DNA: TGTGCCAGCAGCGTTGACAGGAACACCGGGGAGCTGTTTTTT. The full variable domain, rest sourced from reference TRBV5-4 and TRBJ2-2, is ETGVTQSPTHLIKTRGQQVTLRCSSQSGHNTVSWYQQALGQGPQFIFQYYREEENGRGNFPPRFSGLQFPNYSSELNVNALELDDSALYLCASSVDRNTGELFFGEGSRLTVL.

The J gene is TRBJ2-3, the V gene TRBV18; a weak D match, TRBD2 (6 bases). Trimming cost V 2 bases and J 1 base, with 10 bases left between them. Germline loops: CDR1 KGHSH, CDR2 LQKENI. The CDR3 runs 15 residues. The CDR3 is CASSPGGVGTDTQYF. DNA for the CDR3: TGTGCCAGCTCACCAGGAGGGGTCGGCACAGATACGCAGTATTTT.

V usage is TRBV30 and J usage is TRBJ2-3; D is undetermined. There are 10 residues in the CDR3. The germline V gene encodes CDR1 GTSNPN and CDR2 SVGIG (reference sequence). V was clipped by 3 bases and J by 8 bases, with 6 bases between them. The CDR3 is CAWSDITQYF. The CDR3 DNA reads as TGTGCCTGGAGCGACATTACGCAGTATTTT.

V gene TRBV5-1 combines with J gene TRBJ2-7; D is perhaps TRBD1 (5 bases). CDR3 size: 13 residues. Trimming took 2 bases from V and 3 from J, leaving 9 bases between them. Germline CDR1 reads SGHRS; CDR2 reads YFSETQ. CDR3 loop: CASSFTGFYEQYF. The CDR3 DNA reads TGCGCCAGCAGCTTTACAGGATTCTACGAGCAGTACTTC.

The chain couples TRBV5-1 to TRBJ1-1; 7 nucleotides agree with TRBD1. Unmatched junction bases numbered 17, after V lost 4 bases and J lost 11 bases. The CDR3 extends over 15 amino acids. Germline V gene data show CDR1 as SGHRS and CDR2 as YFSETQ. For the CDR3, the DNA is TGCGCCAGCAGCACGGAACCGGGACAGTCCATAGGGGCTTTCTTT. The encoded protein is CASSTEPGQSIGAFF.

This chain joins TRBV4-1 and TRBJ2-7; TRBD2 agrees at 8 bases. CDR3 length: 16 residues. The V gene's germline CDR1 is MGHRA and CDR2 YSYEKL. V shed 0 bases and J 0 bases; nucleotides not matched to a gene: 4. The CDR3: CASSQDSRGGSYEQYF. The CDR3 DNA is TGCGCCAGCAGCCAAGATTCCCGGGGGGGCTCCTACGAGCAGTACTTC.

This rearrangement joins TRBV4-2 to TRBJ2-2; a weak D match, TRBD2 (5 bases). The germline V and J ends were trimmed by 1 base and 4 bases, with 10 bases remaining between them. This CDR3 is 15 amino acids long. Germline values: CDR1 LGHNA, CDR2 YNFKEQ. CDR3 loop: CASSQAGRGTGELFF. The DNA for the CDR3 is TGTGCCAGCAGCCAAGCAGGCCGGGGCACCGGGGAGCTGTTTTTT.

This chain joins TRBV2 and TRBJ1-2, with D unclear. Per the germline V gene, CDR1 is SNHLY and CDR2 is FYNNEI. The CDR3 runs to 14 residues. The germline V and J ends were trimmed by 5 bases and 5 bases, with 15 bases remaining between them. The CDR3 loop is CASSSAGFWYGYTF. CDR3 DNA sequence: TGTGCCAGCAGTTCAGCGGGGTTTTGGTATGGCTACACCTTC. Based on the CDR3 plus reference TRBV2 and TRBJ1-2, the full variable domain is EPEVTQTPSHQVTQMGQEVILRCVPISNHLYFYWYRQILGQKVEFLVSFYNNEISEKSEIFDDQFSVERPDGSNFTLKIRSTKLEDSAMYFCASSSAGFWYGYTFGSGTRLTVV.

In its sample, this clone was seen many times. The rearrangement links TRBV19 to TRBJ1-5, with a weak D call TRBD1 (5 bases). The CDR3 runs 16 residues. Looked up from germline, CDR1 is LNHDA and CDR2 is SQIVND (reference sequence). Between the trimmed V and J ends, which lost 3 bases and 4 bases, there was a span of 16 bases. In DNA, the CDR3 is TGTGCCAGTAGTATTGGACGTAGTCGGGGGAATCAGCCCCAGCATTTT. Translation gives CASSIGRSRGNQPQHF.

This clone has a count of ten or more. The gene calls are TRBV2 and TRBJ1-2; 9 bases fit TRBD1. The CDR3 runs to 13 residues. The ends lost 6 bases at V and 7 bases at J; junction bases unmatched: 6. Germline values: CDR1 SNHLY, CDR2 FYNNEI. The CDR3, as DNA: TGTGCCAGCAGGGGACAGGGTGAGGGTGGCTACACCTTC. This gives the protein CASRGQGEGGYTF.